The present T cell receptor beta chain was sequenced within a study of vaccination and CD4 T cells after COVID-19. Study summary: Drawing of post-COVID samples took place a median roughly 92 days after diagnosis (range 35 to 161). Overall study findings and caveats: Within convalescent individuals, 304 out of 307 vaccine-specific clones proved to be spike mono-reactive.

Treatment described: roughly 10-day PBMC culture with coronavirus spike peptide pools or control peptides (ViraFEST assay). After expanding antigen-specific T cells with peptide pools, ViraFEST sequenced their TCRs. The positive PCR dates, which preceded the US Alpha, Beta and Delta variants, fell between March and December 2020. Deletions cut 2 bases from V and 4 bases from J, with 20 bases between. Germline V CDR1 and CDR2: MNHEY, SVGEGT. This CDR3 is 17 amino acids long. Only a few counts were recorded for this clonotype. Its antigen is as yet unknown. The Oncomine TCR Beta short-read assay sequenced DNA from cultured CD4+ T cells. TCRdb reprocessed the PCR reads with MiXCR, giving one entry per CDR3 protein. The repertoire holds 15,000 to 20,000 distinct CDR3 sequences, with roughly half as singletons.

The source material was CD4+ T cells from blood, cultured in vitro, sampled before SARS-CoV-2 vaccination. This receptor was obtained from a human donor who had recovered from COVID-19. This chain connects TRBV6-2 or TRBV6-3 to TRBJ1-2; no clear D. Here the CDR3 DNA reads TGTGCCAGCAGTTACCCCTCCCGAGGGTCCGCTTCCTATGGCTACACCTTC. This translates into CASSYPSRGSASYGYTF.